One sample yielded the 10 T cell receptor beta chains listed below, sequenced in a study of response to subunit inactivated influenza vaccine. TCRdb re-called the RT-PCR reads with MiXCR, one entry per CDR3 protein. This table has about 180,000 distinct CDR3 sequences, about 10% appearing once. The specimen was non-naive T cells sorted from PBMCs, collected on the day of vaccination. These receptors all stem from a man between 50 and 59 years old who received an inactivated influenza vaccine.

V usage is TRBV20-1 and J usage is TRBJ2-7; a possible D gene is TRBD2 (7 bases). Deletions cut 6 bases from V and 1 base from J, with 19 bases between. Germline CDR1 reads DFQATT; CDR2 reads SNEGSKA (reference sequence). The length of the CDR3 is 15 residues. The chain's CDR3 is CSAKRGGRGSYEQYF. Written as DNA, the CDR3 is TGCAGTGCCAAAAGGGGGGGAAGGGGTTCCTACGAGCAGTACTTC.

This rearrangement joins TRBV7-8 to TRBJ1-5; D uncertain. This CDR3 contains 15 residues. Germline lookup yields CDR1 SGHVS and CDR2 FQNEAQ. Between the trimmed V and J ends, which lost 2 bases and 3 bases, there was a span of 11 bases. The CDR3 DNA reads as TGTGCCAGCAGCTTAAATTACGGGAACAATCAGCCCCAGCATTTT. Protein sequence: CASSLNYGNNQPQHF.

In its sample, this clonotype was seen many times. The chain has TRBV3-1 and TRBJ2-4, with TRBD1 as a possible D gene (5 bases). The germline CDR1 and CDR2 sequences are LGHDT and YNNKEL (reference sequence). V lost 3 bases to trimming and J lost 6 bases, with 9 bases between them. The CDR3 is 13 amino acids. The CDR3 loop reads CASSQWGGNIQYF. CDR3 DNA sequence: TGTGCCAGCAGCCAGTGGGGCGGAAACATTCAGTACTTC.

This clonotype occurred many times. The chain uses TRBV29-1 and TRBJ2-1; D is uncertain. Germline V CDR1 and CDR2: SQVTM, ANQGSEA. The CDR3 loop spans 12 amino acids. V shed 5 bases and J shed 6 bases, with 11 bases lying between them. CDR3: CSVRGGGNEQFF. The CDR3 DNA reads TGCAGCGTTCGAGGCGGCGGCAATGAGCAGTTCTTC.

This clonotype was observed a handful of times. The chain combines TRBV9 with TRBJ2-3, with TRBD2 identical over 10 bases. Looked up from germline, CDR1 is SGDLS and CDR2 is YYNGEE. The length of the CDR3 is 17 residues. V gave up 4 bases and J gave up 5 bases; unmatched junction bases: 13. CDR3 sequence reads: CASSSRLAGVLGDTQYF. DNA for the CDR3: TGTGCCAGCAGCTCCCGGCTAGCGGGAGTATTAGGAGATACGCAGTATTTT.

This clonotype was found a few times. V usage is TRBV2 and J usage is TRBJ2-1; weak D call: TRBD2 (6 bases). The CDR3 is made up of 15 amino acids. Germline values: CDR1 SNHLY, CDR2 FYNNEI. Trimming took off 7 bases at V and 10 bases at J, with 23 bases between the two ends. Here the CDR3 DNA reads TGTGCCAGCAATCTTATGGTTATTCGGGGGTCCGAGCAGTTCTTC. This codes for CASNLMVIRGSEQFF.

This clonotype was observed a few times. V is TRBV12-3 or TRBV12-4 and J is TRBJ2-1; 8 bases line up with TRBD2. This CDR3 is built from 13 residues. The V segment lost 3 bases and the J segment 6 bases; nucleotides outside the gene matches: 1. The CDR3: CASSFGRANEQFF. The CDR3 DNA follows: TGTGCCAGCAGTTTCGGGAGGGCCAATGAGCAGTTCTTC.

The chain links TRBV6-1 to TRBJ1-3; D may be TRBD1 (5 bases). The CDR3 has 14 residues. Germline CDR1 and CDR2: MNHNS and SASEGT. Trimming shortened V by 8 bases and J by 3 bases, and 14 bases separated the two germline ends. The CDR3 sequence is CASASGAYGNTIYF. CDR3 DNA sequence: TGTGCCAGCGCCTCCGGGGCATATGGAAACACCATATATTTT.

This chain links TRBV19 with TRBJ2-1, with 10 nucleotides matching TRBD1. This CDR3 region has 16 residues. V gave up 5 bases and J gave up 4 bases; unmatched junction bases: 8. Germline lookup yields CDR1 LNHDA and CDR2 SQIVND (reference sequence). DNA of the CDR3: TGTGCCAGTAGTGGGTGGACAGGGGGGCAATACAATGAGCAGTTCTTC. This codes for CASSGWTGGQYNEQFF.

Only a few counts were recorded for this clonotype. V gene TRBV29-1 combines with J gene TRBJ2-1; the match to TRBD2 covers 15 bases. The CDR3 is 16 residues long. V lost 6 bases to trimming and J lost 0 bases; unmatched junction nucleotides: 3. Looked up from germline, CDR1 is SQVTM and CDR2 is ANQGSEA. The DNA for the CDR3 is TGCAGCGTCGGGACTAGCGGGAGGAGCTCCTACAATGAGCAGTTCTTC. Its translation: CSVGTSGRSSYNEQFF.